The clone carrying this T cell receptor beta chain was counted once. The CDR3 is made up of 15 amino acids. Germline-derived CDR1 and CDR2 are LNHDA and SQIVND (reference sequence). The V and J ends lost 7 bases and 1 base respectively, with 14 bases between them. Generated by immunoSEQ multiplex PCR, the TCRdb table keeps only in-frame clones and is missing some. The sample yields 98,000 or so clones, less than 95% seen once. This sample is drawn from a study of OX40 agonist ivuxolimab in advanced cancers. This chain joins TRBV19 and TRBJ2-4, with D perhaps TRBD2 (7 bases). This specimen was CD4+ or CD8+ T cells sorted from blood, taken in a trial of the OX40 agonist ivuxolimab. This TCR came from an adult with an advanced solid tumor such as melanoma, head and neck, liver or kidney cancer. The CDR3 loop reads CASTRGGGAKNIQYF. In DNA, the CDR3 is TGTGCCAGTACCCGAGGGGGGGGCGCCAAAAACATTCAGTACTTC.